These 9 T cell receptor beta chains were sequenced from one sample in a study of Graves' ophthalmopathy and Graves' hyperthyroidism. From RNA, the CDR3 regions of TCR beta chains were amplified and sequenced. After a first-round RT-PCR with HTBI primers, a second-round multiplex PCR was run. TCRdb reanalysed the multiplex PCR reads using MiXCR and keeps one entry per CDR3 protein. This sample has a few hundred thousand distinct CDR3 sequences, with roughly 20% found just once. The sample comprised peripheral blood. These TCRs come from a woman aged 18-29 years with stable Graves' hyperthyroidism.

Regarding this clonotype: With a much larger clone just one base away, this may be a read error. The gene calls are TRBV4-2 and TRBJ1-5; D unresolved. This CDR3 comprises 13 residues. Germline V CDR1 and CDR2: LGHNA, YNFKEQ. The CDR3 nucleotides are TGTCCCAGCAGCCAGAATCGGGATCAGCCCCAGCATTTT. The encoded protein is CPSSQNRDQPQHF.

This clonotype has a handful of counts. This rearrangement joins TRBV6-1 to TRBJ2-7, with D uncertain. Germline V gene lookup returns CDR1 MNHNS and CDR2 SASEGT. This CDR3 comprises 14 residues. Trimming stripped 7 bases from V and 6 bases from J, with 19 bases between. In DNA form, the CDR3 reads TGTGCCAGCACCTGGGCAGGTTCGTCTCGCGAGCAGTACTTC. Its protein product is CASTWAGSSREQYF.

In its sample, this clonotype was seen a few times. The rearrangement uses TRBV12-3 or TRBV12-4 and TRBJ2-2; D not certain. The CDR3 contains 12 residues. Trimming cost V 6 bases and J 9 bases, with 11 bases left between them. In DNA, the CDR3 is TGTGCCAGCAGCCCTATGATTAGGGAGCTGTTTTTT. It yields the protein CASSPMIRELFF.

This clonotype has ten or more counts. V gene TRBV6-1 combines with J gene TRBJ2-2, with TRBD2 matching 7 bases. This CDR3 has 17 residues. With 2 bases clipped from V and 4 bases from J, the junction kept 10 bases outside the gene matches. Per germline, CDR1 MNHNS and CDR2 SASEGT. The CDR3 reads CASSEKLLAEITGELFF. Here the CDR3 DNA reads TGTGCCAGCAGTGAAAAGTTGCTAGCGGAGATCACCGGGGAGCTGTTTTTT.

The chain is built from TRBV28 and TRBJ2-5; 7 positions agree with TRBD2. The CDR3 has 15 amino acids. Germline CDR1 reads MDHEN; CDR2 reads SYDVKM. The trim removed 3 bases at V and 2 bases at J, leaving 6 bases unmatched. The CDR3, as DNA: TGTGCCAGCAGTTTTTTCGGGGGGATACAAGAGACCCAGTACTTC. This gives the protein CASSFFGGIQETQYF.

This clonotype was counted at least ten times. The V and J genes are TRBV4-3 and TRBJ1-1, with 7 bases identical to TRBD1. The CDR3 consists of 15 residues. The germline V gene encodes CDR1 LGHNA and CDR2 YSLEER. Germline trimming cut 3 bases from V and 1 base from J; bases unmatched to any gene: 5. CDR3 coding DNA: TGCGCCAGCAGCCAGCCCGGGACAGAGAACACTGAAGCTTTCTTT. Translating gives CASSQPGTENTEAFF.

In this sample, this clonotype turned up many times. V usage is TRBV20-1 and J usage is TRBJ2-2; 9 bases map to TRBD2. V lost 1 base and J lost 6; bases outside the gene matches: 9. The CDR3 has 16 residues. The germline V gene encodes CDR1 DFQATT and CDR2 SNEGSKA (reference sequence). CDR3 sequence reads: CSARGSSGRIAGELFF. Here the CDR3 DNA reads TGCAGTGCTAGAGGGAGTAGCGGGAGAATTGCCGGGGAGCTGTTTTTT.

This clonotype has ten or more counts. V is TRBV25-1 and J is TRBJ2-1; D is uncertain. Germline V CDR1 and CDR2: MGHDK, SYGVNS. The CDR3 sequence is 14 residues long. V was trimmed by 4 bases and J by 4 bases, leaving 11 bases between them. Written as DNA, the CDR3 is TGTGCCAGCAGTGGCGTAGGGCGTTACAATGAGCAGTTCTTC. Its translation: CASSGVGRYNEQFF.

This clonotype has a count of ten or more. A much more abundant neighbour one base away suggests this may be a read error. The V call is TRBV7-2, the J call TRBJ2-7; either TRBD1 or TRBD2 may supply D (5 bases each). Trimming took off 3 bases at V and 3 bases at J, with 12 bases between the two ends. The CDR3 has 14 residues. Germline loops: CDR1 SGHTA, CDR2 FQGNSA. CDR3 amino acids: CASSFSGPLYEQYF. CDR3 in DNA: TGTGCCAGCAGCTTTTCGGGACCACTCTACGAGCAGTACTTC.